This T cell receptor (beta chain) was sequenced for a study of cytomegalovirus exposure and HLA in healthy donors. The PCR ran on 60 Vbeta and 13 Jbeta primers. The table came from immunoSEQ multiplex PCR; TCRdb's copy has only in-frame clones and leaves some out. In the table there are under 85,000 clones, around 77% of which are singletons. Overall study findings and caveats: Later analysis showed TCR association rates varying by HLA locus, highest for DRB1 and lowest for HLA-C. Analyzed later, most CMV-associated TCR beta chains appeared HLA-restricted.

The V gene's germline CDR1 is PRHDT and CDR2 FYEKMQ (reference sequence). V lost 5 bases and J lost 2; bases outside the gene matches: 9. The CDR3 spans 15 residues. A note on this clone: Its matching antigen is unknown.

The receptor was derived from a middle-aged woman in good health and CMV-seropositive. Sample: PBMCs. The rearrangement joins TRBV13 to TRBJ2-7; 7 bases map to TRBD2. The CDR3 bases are TGTGCCAGCAGCCCTCGCCCCGGGGGGACCTACGAGCAGTACTTC. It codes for CASSPRPGGTYEQYF.